This entry lists 22 T cell receptor beta chains sequenced from one sample in a study of T-cell memory formation after mild COVID-19. One entry per CDR3 protein, called by TCRdb with MiXCR from the 5' RACE reads. The data contain around 65,000 distinct CDR3 sequences, about a tenth of them singletons. Sequenced sample: PBMCs or a T cell subset sorted from them (not recorded which). These receptors all come from a man in his late teens or twenties who had mild COVID-19 (a few samples of this study predate the infection). Cell type and time point are not known.

This chain uses TRBV3-1 with TRBJ2-2; D remains ambiguous. Germline CDR1 reads LGHDT; CDR2 reads YNNKEL (reference sequence). V was cut by 1 base and J by 6 bases, with 9 bases left in between. The CDR3 extends over 14 amino acids. In DNA form, the CDR3 reads TGTGCCAGCAGCCAAGCTAGAGCAGCCGGGGAGCTGTTTTTT. Encoded protein: CASSQARAAGELFF.

The chain carries TRBV12-3 or TRBV12-4 and TRBJ2-3, with 16 bases that match TRBD2. The CDR3 covers 15 residues. V was clipped by 5 bases and J by 6 bases; unmatched bases: 2. The CDR3 loop reads CASSGTSGGADTQYF. CDR3 coding DNA: TGTGCCAGCAGTGGGACTAGCGGGGGGGCCGATACGCAGTATTTT.

This chain links TRBV5-1 with TRBJ2-5, with 8 bases lining up with TRBD2. With 4 bases clipped from V and 2 bases from J, the junction kept 4 bases outside the gene matches. The germline CDR1 and CDR2 sequences are SGHRS and YFSETQ. The CDR3 is made up of 14 amino acids. The CDR3 loop reads CASSVTSGQETQYF. The DNA for the CDR3 is TGCGCCAGCAGCGTCACTAGCGGACAAGAGACCCAGTACTTC.

The chain employs TRBV7-2 and TRBJ2-7; 8 bases are a match to TRBD1. This CDR3 is 15 amino acids long. Germline CDR1 is SGHTA and CDR2 is FQGNSA. Losses at the gene ends were 0 bases for V and 5 bases for J; bases not matched to a gene: 6. This CDR3 reads CASSLAQGVEHEQYV. CDR3 DNA sequence: TGTGCCAGCAGCTTAGCACAGGGGGTGGAACACGAGCAGTACGTC.

V gene TRBV5-1 combines with J gene TRBJ1-2; 9 positions match TRBD1. Germline V gene sequence: CDR1 SGHRS, CDR2 YFSETQ. V shed 0 bases, J shed 5 bases, and the junction held 5 bases outside the gene matches. CDR3 length: 15 residues. The CDR3 coding sequence is TGCGCCAGCAGCTTGGAACCGACAGGGGGTTATGGCTACACCTTC. Its translation: CASSLEPTGGYGYTF.

This clonotype occurred a few times. The chain joins TRBV2 to TRBJ2-7, with D perhaps TRBD1 (6 bases). The V end lost 3 bases, the J end lost 2 bases, and 11 bases lay between the germline ends. This CDR3 is 14 amino acids long. Germline assignment: CDR1 SNHLY and CDR2 FYNNEI. CDR3 coding DNA: TGTGCCAGCAGTGAGGGACACGGCACCTACGAGCAGTACGTC. This sequence encodes CASSEGHGTYEQYV.

The chain employs TRBV5-5 and TRBJ1-1; tentative D call: TRBD1 (6 bases). The ends were cut back, 4 bases at V and 3 bases at J, with 10 bases in the middle. The length of the CDR3 is 13 residues. Germline CDR1 SGHKS, CDR2 YYEKEE (reference sequence). This CDR3 is CASSGQGYTEAFF. The DNA of the CDR3 is TGTGCCAGCAGCGGTCAGGGGTACACTGAAGCTTTCTTT.

The V and J genes are TRBV20-1 and TRBJ1-2, with 12 positions matching TRBD1. V shed 1 base, J shed 4 bases, and the junction held 13 bases outside the gene matches. Per the germline V gene, CDR1 is DFQATT and CDR2 is SNEGSKA (reference sequence). The CDR3 totals 18 residues. The CDR3 DNA reads TGCAGTGCTAGAGCCCCCCCGGGGACAGGGGGCGCAGTCTATGGCTACACCTTC. Its protein product is CSARAPPGTGGAVYGYTF.

In its sample, this clonotype was seen many times. This rearrangement joins TRBV20-1 to TRBJ1-6; TRBD1 aligns across 8 bases. The CDR3 loop spans 16 amino acids. V dropped 5 bases and J dropped 7; count of bases not matched to a gene: 13. Germline CDR1 reads DFQATT; CDR2 reads SNEGSKA (reference sequence). The CDR3 nucleotides are TGCAGTGCTCCTAGGACAGGGTCTATAAGAAATTCACCCCTCCACTTT. It encodes CSAPRTGSIRNSPLHF.

This chain links TRBV27 with TRBJ2-7; D gene unclear. Germline V gene data show CDR1 as MNHEY and CDR2 as SMNVEV (reference sequence). This CDR3 contains 13 residues. Trimming cost V 0 bases and J 3 bases, with 6 bases left between them. The chain's CDR3 is CASSLSVGYEQYF. The CDR3 DNA reads as TGTGCCAGCAGTTTATCGGTGGGCTACGAGCAGTACTTC.

The sample holds a few counts of this clonotype. The rearrangement uses TRBV10-3 and TRBJ1-1; D gene unclear. Deletions cut 10 bases from V and 2 bases from J, with 14 bases between. The CDR3 totals 13 residues. Germline V CDR1 and CDR2: ENHRY, SYGVKD. In DNA form, the CDR3 reads TGTGCCACGATAGGGCAATTTAACACTGAAGCTTTCTTT. Protein product: CATIGQFNTEAFF.

This clonotype was counted between two and nine times. V and J are TRBV30 and TRBJ1-5, with TRBD1 matching over 9 bases. The J segment lost 4 bases and the V segment lost 4 bases, leaving 5 bases of the junction unmatched. Germline CDR1 is GTSNPN and CDR2 is SVGIG (reference sequence). This CDR3 has 14 residues. The CDR3 nucleotides read TGTGCCTGGACTCCGGGACAGGGTAATCAGCCCCAGCATTTT. Translated, it gives CAWTPGQGNQPQHF.

This clonotype was recorded at least ten times. The V gene is TRBV5-1, the J gene TRBJ2-3, with D perhaps TRBD2 (6 bases). Germline CDR1 is SGHRS and CDR2 is YFSETQ. This CDR3 spans 14 amino acids. Trimming shortened V by 4 bases and J by 3 bases, and 12 bases separated the two germline ends. CDR3 protein: CASSRRDLTDTQYF. In nucleotides, the CDR3 is TGCGCCAGCAGCCGTCGGGACTTGACAGATACGCAGTATTTT.

In its sample, this clonotype was seen a few times. This chain uses TRBV6-2 or TRBV6-3 with TRBJ2-1, with TRBD2 matching 14 bases. The CDR3 length is 24 residues. V trimming: 7 bases; J trimming: 1 base; junction bases outside the gene matches: 27. Germline CDR1 reads MNHEY; CDR2 reads SVGEGT. This chain's CDR3 is CASTPLPGTAGRLAGGLSYNEQFF. CDR3 nucleotides: TGTGCCAGCACCCCTCTACCCGGAACGGCGGGAAGACTAGCGGGGGGGCTATCCTACAATGAGCAGTTCTTC.

The chain uses TRBV6-2 or TRBV6-3 and TRBJ2-1; D unclear. V was trimmed by 2 bases and J by 3 bases, leaving 8 bases between them. The CDR3 runs 14 residues. The germline gives CDR1 MNHEY, CDR2 SVGEGT. CDR3 region: CASSYDRSYNEQFF. The DNA of the CDR3 is TGTGCCAGCAGTTACGATCGCAGCTACAATGAGCAGTTCTTC.

A few counts support this clonotype. CDR3 nucleotides: TGCGCCAGCAGCTCGAGCCCAGTGAGCTCTGGAAACACCATATATTTT. As protein: CASSSSPVSSGNTIYF. V is TRBV5-1 and J is TRBJ1-3; D ambiguous. V lost 3 bases, J lost 0 bases, and 13 bases lay in between. The CDR3 has 16 residues. CDR1 is SGHRS, CDR2 YFSETQ, per germline.

The CDR3 spells CASSLALRGTSYNEQFF. As DNA, the CDR3 is TGCGCCAGCAGCTTAGCCTTGCGCGGGACCTCCTACAATGAGCAGTTCTTC. V and J are TRBV5-1 and TRBJ2-1; a possible D gene is TRBD2 (6 bases). Germline V CDR1 and CDR2: SGHRS, YFSETQ. The CDR3 spans 17 residues. Trimming stripped 2 bases from V and 0 bases from J, with 15 bases between.

This clonotype was seen more than once but under ten times. The CDR3 DNA reads TGTGCCAGTTCCCCAGAGGCGGATTGGGGGGATACGCAGTATTTT. This codes for CASSPEADWGDTQYF. This sequence joins TRBV27 and TRBJ2-3, with D possibly being TRBD1 or TRBD2 (5 bases each). Looked up from germline, CDR1 is MNHEY and CDR2 is SMNVEV (reference sequence). CDR3 length equals 15 residues. V lost 9 bases and J lost 6, with 22 bases in between.

This clonotype was picked up a small number of times. The chain combines TRBV4-3 with TRBJ2-1, with 7 positions matching TRBD1. This CDR3 region has 13 residues. Germline loops: CDR1 LGHNA, CDR2 YSLEER. V shed 1 base, J shed 7 bases, and the junction held 1 base outside the gene matches. The CDR3 DNA reads TGCGCCAGCAGCCAAGGCAGGGGGAATGAGCAGTTCTTC. Its protein is CASSQGRGNEQFF.

This chain links TRBV5-1 with TRBJ2-1, with D possibly being TRBD1 (6 bases). V was clipped by 0 bases and J by 4 bases, with 8 bases between them. This CDR3 contains 14 residues. CDR1 is SGHRS and CDR2 is YFSETQ in the germline V gene. CDR3 protein: CASSLGTGYNEQFF. The CDR3 DNA is TGCGCCAGCAGCTTGGGAACAGGGTACAATGAGCAGTTCTTC.

This clonotype came up a few times. The chain uses TRBV6-2 or TRBV6-3 and TRBJ2-5; 7 nucleotides match TRBD2. Germline trimming cut 2 bases from V and 3 bases from J; bases unmatched to any gene: 0. CDR1 is MNHEY and CDR2 is SVGEGT in the germline V gene. There are 13 residues in the CDR3. CDR3 in DNA: TGTGCCAGCAGTTACGGGGGGGAAGAGACCCAGTACTTC. Translation: CASSYGGEETQYF.

This clonotype was counted ten times or more. This rearrangement joins TRBV5-1 to TRBJ2-3, with TRBD2 matching 7 bases. The V and J ends lost 4 bases and 3 bases, in that order; junction bases with no gene match: 5. Per germline, CDR1 SGHRS and CDR2 YFSETQ. The CDR3 length is 14 residues. CDR3 in amino acids: CASSDGGGTDTQYF. CDR3 bases: TGCGCCAGCAGCGACGGGGGAGGGACAGATACGCAGTATTTT. Combining the CDR3 with reference TRBV5-1 and TRBJ2-3 gives the whole variable domain KAGVTQTPRYLIKTRGQQVTLSCSPISGHRSVSWYQQTPGQGLQFLFEYFSETQRNKGNFPGRFSGRQFSNSRSEMNVSTLELGDSALYLCASSDGGGTDTQYFGPGTRLTVL.